These T cell receptor beta chains were read from a single sample in a study of early T cells in non-severe SARS-CoV-2 infection. One entry per CDR3 protein results from TCRdb running MiXCR on the 5' RACE reads. The sample has 87,000 or so distinct CDR3 sequences; around 15% are singletons. What was sequenced was whole blood. These receptors were taken from an adult who was a healthcare worker with PCR-confirmed SARS-CoV-2 infection or an uninfected control (not recorded which). The CDR3 runs from the conserved cysteine through the conserved F or W. D genes are given only for firm matches. The listing skips clone size in some rows; elsewhere it reads once, few, many or a size class.

d_gene | j_gene | abundance | v_gene | CDR3nt | CDR3aa
NA | TRBJ2-3 | few | TRBV2 | TGTGCCAGCGGGGCTACCATCAGTACGCAGTATTTT | CASGATISTQYF
NA | TRBJ2-1 | few | TRBV2 | TGTGCCAGCAGTGTGGGGACATCACCAGTCAATGAGCAGTTCTTC | CASSVGTSPVNEQFF
NA | TRBJ2-3 | few | TRBV5-1 | TGCGCCAGCAGCTTGGGAGGGACGGCCGGCACAGATACGCAGTATTTT | CASSLGGTAGTDTQYF
TRBD1 | TRBJ2-7 | few | TRBV29-1 | TGCAGCTTCCGAGCTAGGACAGGGTCGACCTACGAGCAGTACTTC | CSFRARTGSTYEQYF
NA | TRBJ1-6 | NA | TRBV6-6 | TGTGCCAGCACCGCTGGGGCACAACTAGGGAATTCACCCCTCCACTTT | CASTAGAQLGNSPLHF
NA | TRBJ1-2 | few | TRBV12-3/TRBV12-4 | TGTGCCAGCAGTTTGGGACGGACTCTGGGCTACACCTTC | CASSLGRTLGYTF
NA | TRBJ1-5 | few | TRBV10-3 | TGTGCCATCAGTGACCCCACACTAAGTTCGCCCCAGCATTTT | CAISDPTLSSPQHF
NA | TRBJ1-2 | NA | TRBV28 | TGTGCCAGCAGGATGGAGACGGGAGGCTACACCTTC | CASRMETGGYTF
TRBD1 | TRBJ2-1 | NA | TRBV28 | TGTGCCAGCAGTTTAAGGACAGGGGGCTCCTACAATGAGCAGTTCTTC | CASSLRTGGSYNEQFF
TRBD1 | TRBJ2-3 | NA | TRBV29-1 | TGCAGCGCGGGACAGCCAACAGATACGCAGTATTTT | CSAGQPTDTQYF
NA | TRBJ1-2 | NA | TRBV6-2/TRBV6-3 | TGTGCCAGCAGCTCTAGGACGGGCAATGGCTACACCTTC | CASSSRTGNGYTF
NA | TRBJ2-2 | few | TRBV3-1 | TGTGCCAGCAGCTACTCCCTAGGGGACACCGGGGAGCTGTTTTTT | CASSYSLGDTGELFF
TRBD1 | TRBJ1-1 | few | TRBV11-2 | TGTGCCAGCAGCTGGACAGGGGGCGGGAAAGAAGCTTTCTTT | CASSWTGGGKEAFF
NA | TRBJ1-4 | few | TRBV29-1 | TGCAGCGTTGGGGAGGTGGGGACTAATGAAAAACTGTTTTTT | CSVGEVGTNEKLFF
NA | TRBJ2-7 | NA | TRBV11-2 | TGTGCCAGCAGCTCCACAGGGATTTCCCTCTACGAGCAGTACTTC | CASSSTGISLYEQYF
NA | TRBJ1-6 | few | TRBV6-5 | TGTGCCAGCAGTTACCCCTTGGGGGCGGGAGGCAATTCACCCCTCCACTTT | CASSYPLGAGGNSPLHF
TRBD1 | TRBJ1-2 | few | TRBV29-1 | TGCAGCGCGGACAGGGGCGGCGGCTACACCTTC | CSADRGGGYTF
TRBD1 | TRBJ1-4 | NA | TRBV20-1 | TGCAGTGCCCGGAGGGCGGCAGGGGGTAATCCAGAGCCACTGTTTTTT | CSARRAAGGNPEPLFF
NA | TRBJ1-2 | many | TRBV29-1 | TGCAGCGTTGAAGATGATAGGGCAGGGAGAAACTATGGCTACACCTTC | CSVEDDRAGRNYGYTF
TRBD1 | TRBJ2-7 | NA | TRBV10-1 | TGCGCCAGCGGAAGACAGGGGGGCGAGCAGTACTTC | CASGRQGGEQYF
TRBD1 | TRBJ2-7 | NA | TRBV28 | TGTGCCAGCAGCGCCGGGACAGGGGGCTACGAGCAGTACTTC | CASSAGTGGYEQYF
NA | TRBJ2-1 | once | TRBV6-2/TRBV6-3 | TGTGCCAGCAGTTCCCCGCCCGGGACGGTATCCTACAATGAGCAGTTCTTC | CASSSPPGTVSYNEQFF
NA | TRBJ1-1 | NA | TRBV6-5 | TGTGCCAGCTCCGTAAGGGTTAACACTGAAGCTTTCTTT | CASSVRVNTEAFF
TRBD1 | TRBJ1-2 | few | TRBV29-1 | TGCAGCGTTGAGGACCAGACAGGGGGCTATGGCTACACCTTC | CSVEDQTGGYGYTF
NA | TRBJ1-2 | many | TRBV7-8 | TGTGCCAGCAGCCCGGGGAGGGACTATGGCTACACCTTC | CASSPGRDYGYTF
NA | TRBJ1-6 | few | TRBV7-9 | TGTGCCAGCAGCTTGGAAAGCTCCTATAATTCACCCCTCCACTTT | CASSLESSYNSPLHF